This section outlines one TCR beta chain sequence together with its context. Its antigen is still unknown. Using immunoSEQ multiplex PCR, the repertoire was profiled, and TCRdb retains in-frame clones only, with some absent. Of 90,000 to 130,000 clones in the sample, about 93% were seen once. The data were taken from a study of graft-versus-host responses after intestinal transplantation. About the study: After anti-thymocyte globulin induction, recipients took tacrolimus and steroids for approximately three years.

Study results and limitations: Analysis identified GvH clones in recipient marrow, with some appearing first in ileum or blood. Allografts of patients with graft-donor T cell macrochimerism showed high graft-versus-host to host-versus-graft clone ratios.

In germline, CDR1 is SNHLY, CDR2 FYNNEI. Unmatched junction bases numbered 7, after V lost 4 bases and J lost 4 bases. CDR3 length: 15 residues. The sequence was obtained from a human donor who received an intestinal transplant. The chain uses TRBV2 and TRBJ2-5; 9 nucleotides match TRBD1. Sequencing was performed on unstimulated CD8+ T cells sorted from spleen or lymph node cells, taken before intestinal transplant. CDR3 protein: CASSAGTGSLETQYF. The CDR3 DNA is TGTGCCAGCAGTGCCGGGACAGGGTCATTAGAGACCCAGTACTTC.